The sequence of this TCR beta chain was determined in a study of T cell responses to AZD1222 COVID-19 vaccine. The CDR3 loop spans 14 amino acids. Germline loops: CDR1 GTSNPN, CDR2 SVGIG (reference sequence). Trimming shortened V by 0 bases and J by 6 bases, and 14 bases separated the two germline ends. Here immunoSEQ multiplex PCR was the method, and the copy in TCRdb shows in-frame clones only, minus some. The profile covers roughly 77,000 clones, with approximately 90% appearing a single time and about 3.1% taken by the ten largest. Sequencing used peripheral blood, obtained 28 days after the second AZD1222 dose. The TCR sequence derives from an adult who received the AZD1222 COVID-19 vaccine. This chain connects TRBV30 to TRBJ1-1, with D possibly matching TRBD1 (5 bases). As DNA, the CDR3 is TGTGCCTGGAGTGTAGAGGGGATCGGTGCTGAAGCTTTCTTT. Translation gives CAWSVEGIGAEAFF.